The sequence of this T cell receptor (beta chain) was determined in a study of blood T cell repertoires in COVID-19. For the study at large: Researchers got acute and convalescent COVID-19 samples from the United States, Italy and Spain. The analysed material was cDNA or gDNA that came from T cells, B-cell-depleted T cells, or PBMCs.

As processed by the authors: Estimation of nucleated cell counts relied on the amplification of reference gene primers. Sequenced by immunoSEQ multiplex PCR; TCRdb stores in-frame clones only, minus some. The V and J calls and clone size are taken from that table; D and trimming were inferred from the DNA. The table has more than 150,000 clones, around 81% seen once. This CDR3 is built from 16 residues. The trim removed 4 bases at V and 7 bases at J, leaving 9 bases unmatched. Germline V gene data show CDR1 as KGHDR and CDR2 as SFDVKD. The specimen sequenced was peripheral blood. J is TRBJ2-1 and V is TRBV24-1; TRBD1 matches 10 bases. This receptor was obtained from a man in his sixties or seventies who had recovered from COVID-19. In DNA form, the CDR3 reads TGTGCCACCAGTGAATCCGGGACAGGGGAGAGGAATGAGCAGTTCTTC. Translated, it gives CATSESGTGERNEQFF.